These 15 T cell receptor beta chains share one sample of origin, sequenced in a study of blood T cell repertoires in COVID-19. Clones were sequenced by immunoSEQ multiplex PCR, and TCRdb holds only the in-frame ones, with some missing. The table records about 170,000 clones, 70% to 90% of them present only once. Sequences were obtained from peripheral blood. The source of these receptors is a man aged 55 to 70 who had recovered from COVID-19.

The chain combines TRBV5-1 with TRBJ2-2; tentatively, D is TRBD1 (5 bases). The CDR3 extends over 15 amino acids. The V end was cut by 0 bases, the J end by 3 bases, with 9 bases between. The germline CDR1 and CDR2 sequences are SGHRS and YFSETQ. CDR3 amino acids: CASSLAGFDTGELFF. The CDR3 DNA follows: TGCGCCAGCAGCTTGGCAGGGTTCGACACCGGGGAGCTGTTTTTT.

This chain uses TRBV7-9 with TRBJ1-2; D is undetermined. The CDR3 extends over 15 amino acids. Trimming removed 6 bases at V and 4 bases at J, with 18 bases between. The germline gives CDR1 SEHNR, CDR2 FQNEAQ (reference sequence). CDR3 region: CASSPPSVAFYGYTF. The DNA of the CDR3 is TGTGCCAGCAGTCCCCCTTCGGTTGCATTCTATGGCTACACCTTC. The full variable domain, completed using reference TRBV7-9 and TRBJ1-2, is DTGVSQNPRHKITKRGQNVTFRCDPISEHNRLYWYRQTLGQGPEFLTYFQNEAQLEKSRLLSDRFSAERPKGSFSTLEIQRTEQGDSAMYLCASSPPSVAFYGYTFGSGTRLTVV.

This chain connects TRBV3-1 (or the pseudogene TRBV3-2) to TRBJ2-1; 7 bases align to TRBD1. Germline loops: CDR1 LGHDT, CDR2 YNNKEL (reference sequence). This CDR3 has 14 residues. With 4 bases clipped from V and 1 base from J, the junction kept 1 base outside the gene matches. The CDR3 region is CASSLQGSYNEQFF. The CDR3 coding sequence is TGTGCCAGCAGCCTACAGGGGTCCTACAATGAGCAGTTCTTC.

The chain links TRBV7-3 to TRBJ2-2; possible D gene TRBD2, 6 bases. The CDR3 has 16 amino acids. V was clipped by 5 bases and J by 5 bases, with 18 bases between them. Germline CDR1 reads SGHTA; CDR2 reads FQGTGA. The CDR3 reads CASSLRQPGGTGELFF. The CDR3 DNA sequence: TGTGCCAGCAGCCTCCGACAGCCCGGGGGAACCGGGGAGCTGTTTTTT.

The rearrangement joins TRBV7-3 to TRBJ2-1; maybe TRBD2 (6 bases). Per the germline V gene, CDR1 is SGHTA and CDR2 is FQGTGA. CDR3 length equals 14 residues. V was pared by 1 base and J by 2 bases, with 6 bases between. Here the CDR3 reads CASSLRGAYNEQFF. The CDR3 DNA reads as TGTGCCAGCAGCTTAAGGGGGGCCTACAATGAGCAGTTCTTC.

This chain connects TRBV19 to TRBJ2-7, with 7 bases aligning to TRBD2. This CDR3 has 14 amino acids. Germline trimming cut 2 bases from V and 6 bases from J; bases unmatched to any gene: 7. Germline assignment: CDR1 LNHDA and CDR2 SQIVND (reference sequence). CDR3 nucleotide sequence: TGTGCCAGTAGTATACCGGGACTATACCTCGAGCAGTACTTC. It codes for CASSIPGLYLEQYF.

The chain joins TRBV4-1 to TRBJ2-7; D uncertain. Trimming removed 0 bases from V and 12 bases from J, with 6 bases in between. The germline gives CDR1 MGHRA, CDR2 YSYEKL. The CDR3 is 10 amino acids. CDR3: CASSQDRLYF. The CDR3 DNA reads as TGCGCCAGCAGCCAAGATCGTTTGTACTTC.

V gene TRBV7-2 combines with J gene TRBJ2-5; D remains ambiguous. The CDR3 is 11 residues long. V was pared by 5 bases and J by 4 bases, with 5 bases between. CDR1 and CDR2 (germline): SGHTA, FQGNSA. DNA of the CDR3: TGTGCCAGCAGCCAAGCAGAGACCCAGTACTTC. Its translation: CASSQAETQYF.

V is TRBV5-4 and J is TRBJ1-5; TRBD1 aligns across 7 bases. The CDR3 extends over 13 amino acids. V shed 4 bases, J shed 5 bases, and the junction held 3 bases outside the gene matches. Germline V gene sequence: CDR1 SGHNT, CDR2 YYREEE (reference sequence). In nucleotides, the CDR3 is TGTGCCAGCAGCAGGGACAGCGATCAGCCCCAGCATTTT. The encoded protein is CASSRDSDQPQHF.

The chain recombines TRBV2 with TRBJ1-2; maybe TRBD1 (5 bases). Germline-derived CDR1 and CDR2 are SNHLY and FYNNEI. V lost 8 bases to trimming and J lost 8 bases, with 12 bases between them. The CDR3 covers 11 residues. The CDR3 loop reads CASFSSGGYTF. CDR3 DNA: TGTGCCAGCTTTTCCTCAGGGGGCTACACCTTC. Based on the CDR3 plus reference TRBV2 and TRBJ1-2, the full variable domain is EPEVTQTPSHQVTQMGQEVILRCVPISNHLYFYWYRQILGQKVEFLVSFYNNEISEKSEIFDDQFSVERPDGSNFTLKIRSTKLEDSAMYFCASFSSGGYTFGSGTRLTVV.

V usage is TRBV3-1 (or the pseudogene TRBV3-2) and J usage is TRBJ2-5, with 9 bases lining up with TRBD2. The germline V gene has CDR1 LGHDT and CDR2 YNNKEL (reference sequence). V lost 2 bases, J lost 5 bases, and 6 bases stayed unmatched. The CDR3 extends over 15 amino acids. In nucleotides, the CDR3 is TGTGCCAGCAGCCAATTCTTAGCGGGGGAGGAGACCCAGTACTTC. Translated: CASSQFLAGEETQYF.

The gene calls are TRBV7-9 and TRBJ2-3, with TRBD2 identical over 8 bases. The CDR3 loop spans 14 amino acids. The V segment lost 3 bases and the J segment 4 bases; nucleotides outside the gene matches: 3. Looked up from germline, CDR1 is SEHNR and CDR2 is FQNEAQ (reference sequence). CDR3 amino acids: CASSFSGAPDTQYF. The CDR3 DNA reads TGTGCCAGCAGCTTTAGCGGGGCCCCAGATACGCAGTATTTT.

This chain's CDR3 is CASSLEFEGHYEQYF. CDR3 bases: TGTGCCAGCAGCTTAGAGTTTGAGGGACACTACGAGCAGTACTTC. The chain links TRBV7-9 to TRBJ2-7, with a tentative D call TRBD1 (6 bases). The V end lost 1 base, the J end lost 3 bases, and 13 bases lay between the germline ends. The CDR3 sequence is 15 residues long. Germline CDR1 reads SEHNR; CDR2 reads FQNEAQ (reference sequence).

This clone showed up just a few times. The V gene is TRBV5-1, the J gene TRBJ1-5, with TRBD1 identical over 9 bases. This CDR3 contains 17 residues. Germline lookup yields CDR1 SGHRS and CDR2 YFSETQ. V lost 0 bases, J lost 4 bases, and 8 bases stayed unmatched. The CDR3 loop is CASSLGTGDVANQPQHF. The CDR3 DNA sequence: TGCGCCAGCAGCTTGGGGACAGGGGATGTAGCAAATCAGCCCCAGCATTTT.

V and J are TRBV7-8 and TRBJ2-5; a weak D match, TRBD2 (5 bases). CDR3 length equals 12 residues. The ends were cut back, 5 bases at V and 7 bases at J, with 11 bases in the middle. In germline, CDR1 is SGHVS, CDR2 FQNEAQ. Here the CDR3 reads CASSPTRGTQYF. DNA for the CDR3: TGTGCCAGCAGCCCGACACGGGGGACCCAGTACTTC.